One and the same sample provided the 16 T cell receptor beta chains below, sequenced in a study of T cells in Graves' hyperthyroidism and ophthalmopathy. TCR beta CDR3 regions were amplified from RNA transcripts. During a first-round RT-PCR of the TCR CDR3, the HTBI primer set was used. TCRdb re-derived calls from the multiplex PCR reads in MiXCR, one entry per CDR3 protein. The sample yields about 510,000 distinct CDR3 sequences, approximately 48% seen once. Sequenced input: peripheral blood or thyroid tissue (not recorded which). All receptors derive from an adult woman with Graves' disease, either hyperthyroidism or ophthalmopathy (not recorded which).

The V call is TRBV15, the J call TRBJ1-6; 8 bases line up with TRBD1. This CDR3 is built from 15 residues. Germline CDR1 reads LNHNV; CDR2 reads YYDKDF (reference sequence). V gave up 5 bases and J gave up 8 bases; unmatched junction bases: 8. The CDR3 DNA sequence: TGTGCCACCAGCCGCTCCGGGACAGGCGATTCACCCCTCCACTTT. The encoded protein is CATSRSGTGDSPLHF.

Remarks on this clonotype: The CDR3 does not end in the conserved phenylalanine or tryptophan, so this is likely a read error. The DNA is omitted, as the CDR3 cannot be located on it reliably, and the CDR3 follows TCRdb's listing. J is TRBJ1-3 and V is TRBV2. A total of 12 residues make up the CDR3, ends included. The germline V gene has CDR1 SNHLY and CDR2 FYNNEI. The CDR3 protein is CASTEGLAGPFT.

This clonotype was detected ten times or more. The chain is built from TRBV20-1 and TRBJ2-7; D may be TRBD2 (5 bases). The CDR3 spans 13 residues. The germline gives CDR1 DFQATT, CDR2 SNEGSKA (reference sequence). Trimming shortened V by 5 bases and J by 0 bases, and 11 bases separated the two germline ends. The CDR3 here is CSARSGASYEQYF. CDR3 nucleotide sequence: TGCAGTGCTCGGAGCGGCGCCTCCTACGAGCAGTACTTC.

The chain couples TRBV24-1 to TRBJ2-5, with D possibly TRBD2 on 6 matching bases. Looked up from germline, CDR1 is KGHDR and CDR2 is SFDVKD. The V gene lost 9 bases and the J gene lost 3 bases, with 16 bases spanning the gap. The CDR3 is made up of 14 amino acids. The CDR3 region has the DNA TGTGCCACCGGCGGTGAGGGCGGGGAAGAGACCCAGTACTTC. Protein sequence: CATGGEGGEETQYF.

This clonotype occurred many times. The chain recombines TRBV20-1 with TRBJ2-7; 9 bases map to TRBD1. The trim removed 4 bases at V and 0 bases at J, leaving 4 bases unmatched. Germline V lookup: CDR1 DFQATT, CDR2 SNEGSKA (reference sequence). The CDR3 totals 14 residues. The CDR3 sequence: CSAKWTGDSYEQYF. The CDR3 DNA reads TGCAGTGCTAAGTGGACAGGGGACTCCTACGAGCAGTACTTC.

In regard to this clonotype: A junction end diverges from the germline sequence, so it may reflect a read error. The rearrangement links TRBV4-1 to TRBJ2-7; TRBD2 agrees at 16 bases. Per germline, CDR1 MGHRA and CDR2 YSYEKL. This CDR3 is 15 amino acids long. Here the CDR3 reads CASSQGTSGRAEQYF. The DNA of the CDR3 is TGTGCCAGCAGCCAAGGGACTAGCGGGAGGGCCGAGCAGTACTTC.

Comments on this clonotype: It may be a read error: a sequence one base away is much more abundant. The DNA for the CDR3 is TGTGCCAGCGGCGACTATGGCTACGCCTTC. Amino acids: CASGDYGYAF. This sequence joins TRBV6-2 or TRBV6-3 and TRBJ1-2; D is unclear. In germline, CDR1 is MNHEY, CDR2 SVGEGT. There are 10 residues in the CDR3.

V usage is TRBV15 and J usage is TRBJ2-7; possibly TRBD2 for D (6 bases). CDR3 length: 14 residues. Deletions cut 3 bases from V and 3 bases from J, with 12 bases between. Germline V gene data show CDR1 as LNHNV and CDR2 as YYDKDF (reference sequence). CDR3 DNA: TGTGCCACCAGCAGTCCTTCCGGGAGCTACGAGCAGTACTTC. As protein: CATSSPSGSYEQYF.

This chain connects TRBV6-1 to TRBJ1-2; tentatively, D is TRBD1 (5 bases). Per germline, CDR1 MNHNS and CDR2 SASEGT. CDR3 length equals 12 residues. V dropped 7 bases and J dropped 8 bases, with 14 bases sitting between them. CDR3 coding DNA: TGTGCCAGCACCCTGGTCGGGGACGGCTACACCTTC. Protein: CASTLVGDGYTF.

This clonotype appeared many times. The chain recombines TRBV5-1 with TRBJ1-2; D uncertain. V lost 0 bases, J lost 3 bases, and 9 bases lay in between. CDR3 length: 14 amino acids. Per the germline V gene, CDR1 is SGHRS and CDR2 is YFSETQ. The CDR3 DNA reads TGCGCCAGCAGCTTGGGCCACGACTACTATGGCTACACCTTC. It codes for CASSLGHDYYGYTF. Based on the CDR3 plus reference TRBV5-1 and TRBJ1-2, the full variable domain is KAGVTQTPRYLIKTRGQQVTLSCSPISGHRSVSWYQQTPGQGLQFLFEYFSETQRNKGNFPGRFSGRQFSNSRSEMNVSTLELGDSALYLCASSLGHDYYGYTFGSGTRLTVV.

This clonotype was picked up a small number of times. The V call is TRBV20-1, the J call TRBJ2-5, with D perhaps TRBD1 or TRBD2 (5 bases each). Germline values: CDR1 DFQATT, CDR2 SNEGSKA (reference sequence). Between the trimmed V and J ends, which lost 5 bases and 2 bases, there was a span of 12 bases. This CDR3 region has 13 residues. CDR3: CSARGGRQETQYF. CDR3 DNA sequence: TGCAGTGCTCGTGGGGGACGGCAAGAGACCCAGTACTTC.

This clonotype showed up many times. The chain has TRBV5-5 and TRBJ2-7, with D possibly TRBD1 on 5 matching bases. The CDR3 has 16 residues. Germline V gives CDR1 SGHKS, CDR2 YYEKEE (reference sequence). Between the trimmed V and J ends, which lost 2 bases and 6 bases, there was a span of 21 bases. For the CDR3, the DNA is TGTGCCAGCAGCTTTACCGGACAACACCGACTTCCCGAGCAGTACTTC. Protein: CASSFTGQHRLPEQYF. The full variable domain, in which reference TRBV5-5 and TRBJ2-7 provide the parts outside the CDR3, is DAGVTQSPTHLIKTRGQQVTLRCSPISGHKSVSWYQQVLGQGPQFIFQYYEKEERGRGNFPDRFSARQFPNYSSELNVNALLLGDSALYLCASSFTGQHRLPEQYFGPGTRLTVT.

The V and J genes are TRBV6-1 and TRBJ1-2; tentatively, D is TRBD1 (6 bases). The V end lost 7 bases, the J end lost 8 bases, and 20 bases lay between the germline ends. CDR1 and CDR2 from the germline V gene are MNHNS and SASEGT. This CDR3 has 14 amino acids. DNA for the CDR3: TGTGCCAGCAACCCCCGTGGGGGCCACGGGGGCTACACCTTC. Amino acid sequence: CASNPRGGHGGYTF.

This clonotype was detected once. The chain links TRBV7-2 to TRBJ2-7; no definite D call. Germline V gene data show CDR1 as SGHTA and CDR2 as FQGNSA. The germline V and J ends were trimmed by 2 bases and 5 bases, with 7 bases remaining between them. CDR3 size: 12 residues. In DNA form, the CDR3 reads TGTGCCAGCAGCTTAAAATGGAACGAGCAGTACTTC. It specifies CASSLKWNEQYF. The entire variable domain, with the rest obtained from reference TRBV7-2 and TRBJ2-7, is as follows: GAGVSQSPSNKVTEKGKDVELRCDPISGHTALYWYRQSLGQGLEFLIYFQGNSAPDKSGLPSDRFSAERTGGSVSTLTIQRTQQEDSAVYLCASSLKWNEQYFGPGTRLTVT.

This clonotype was detected only a few times. In DNA, the CDR3 is TGTGCCAGCAGCCACCGGGACGGAACTGGAAACACCATATATTTT. Its translation is CASSHRDGTGNTIYF. The chain is built from TRBV7-9 and TRBJ1-3; the D gene is possibly TRBD1 (5 bases). CDR1 and CDR2 (germline): SEHNR, FQNEAQ (reference sequence). The V and J ends lost 5 bases and 2 bases respectively, with 13 bases between them. This CDR3 region has 15 residues.

This clonotype was detected only once. This CDR3 reads CASSRGRDRESYGYTF. Written as DNA, the CDR3 is TGCGCCAGCAGTAGAGGCAGGGACAGGGAATCTTATGGCTACACCTTC. The genes are TRBV10-2 and TRBJ1-2; 9 bases line up with TRBD1. The ends lost 5 bases at V and 5 bases at J; junction bases unmatched: 12. The germline V gene encodes CDR1 WSHSY and CDR2 SAAADI. The CDR3 contains 16 residues.